This TCR beta chain stems from a study of radiation and T cells in renal cell carcinoma. Clones were sequenced by immunoSEQ multiplex PCR, and TCRdb holds only the in-frame ones, with some missing. The sample records roughly 120,000 clones, around 84% being singletons. The CDR3 loop spans 15 amino acids. The germline V and J ends were trimmed by 5 bases and 5 bases, with 15 bases remaining between them. Germline assignment: CDR1 MNHEY and CDR2 SVGAGI. Time point here: baseline pretreatment blood. Indicated treatment: 15 Gy SBRT to primary tumor, nephrectomy 4 weeks later. The chain carries TRBV6-5 and TRBJ2-2; no definite D call. The sequence derives from a woman aged 60 to 75 with renal cell carcinoma. Here the sequenced sample was blood, taken from a patient whose treatment included radiotherapy and nephrectomy. The CDR3 DNA reads as TGTGCCAGCAGTCCCGACCGTTTAGGGACCGGGGAGCTGTTTTTT. It specifies CASSPDRLGTGELFF.